The source of this T cell receptor beta chain is a study of OX40 agonist ivuxolimab in advanced cancers. Describing the broader study: Ivuxolimab, which targeted the costimulatory receptor OX40 (CD134), was an agonistic, fully human IgG2 monoclonal antibody. Intravenous ivuxolimab was administered to patients every 2 weeks at six dose levels: 0.01, 0.1, 0.3, 1.5, 3 and 10 mg/kg. Of the approximately 53 patients in dose escalation, 19 had hepatocellular carcinoma, around 15 had melanoma, 9 had renal cell carcinoma and 9 had head and neck cancer. A male proportion of roughly 85% and a mean age of approximately 58 years, ranging from 23 to 79, were recorded for the dose-escalation cohort. Patients were allowed to have had prior anti-PD-1, anti-PD-L1 or anti-CTLA-4 therapy, and 30% to 40% of the dose-escalation patients had previously received checkpoint inhibitors. Three dose-escalation patients achieved partial responses, one with hepatocellular carcinoma and two with cutaneous melanoma. Peripheral TCRbeta sequencing aimed to test whether ivuxolimab altered TCR sequence diversity and caused clonal T-cell expansion. The paper reports the monotherapy dose-escalation portion (N of about 47 patients) of the phase I ivuxolimab trial.

Broader findings and caveats from the paper: The antigen specificity of the peripheral T cells that underwent clonal expansion was not determined. Partial responders in the 0.1-3.0 mg/kg groups had among the lowest normalized peripheral clonal expansion, especially among CD8+ T cells. Low levels of normalized T-cell clonal expansion were also seen in some nonresponding patients. After ivuxolimab, more expanded clones were found on average in CD8+ T cells than in CD4+ T cells. At doses from 0.1 to 3.0 mg/kg, clonal expansion was seen in both CD4+ and CD8+ blood T cells between baseline and week 6.

This clone was recorded once. Its specific antigen is unknown. Base-call qualities are not available, and no considerably larger clone is one nucleotide away. Based on the germline V gene, the CDR1 and CDR2 sequences are KGHSH and LQKENI. Here V drops 3 bases and J drops 7 bases, and the junction holds 12 bases not matched to any gene. CDR3 length: 16 amino acids, cysteine to phenylalanine. Only the CDR3 DNA is retained, 48 bases long and in frame from the first base. To sequence the TCRbeta CDR3 region, genomic DNA was isolated from the sorted cells. The immunoSEQ Assay was used to sequence the TCRbeta CDR3 regions. The table comes from immuneACCESS by way of TCRdb, which keeps in-frame sequences with V and J called. Part of the clones is missing from these tables; in studies checked, under half for an unresolved V gene and the rest for unknown reasons. In this sample the table shows roughly 42,000 clones, about 90% of which occur a single time. Roughly 30% of the sample goes to the ten largest clones.

The trial excluded patients who had a history of autoimmune disease or were on systemic immunosuppression. Peripheral blood for TCR sequencing was drawn from every dose cohort at baseline, at cycle 4 day 1 and at cycle 7 day 1. The samples were drawn from a first-in-human, open-label, multicenter phase I dose-escalation trial of ivuxolimab. Adults with locally advanced or metastatic head and neck squamous cell, hepatocellular, melanoma or renal cell carcinoma were enrolled in the trial. CD4+ and CD8+ T cells were sorted separately from peripheral blood before TCR sequencing. The specimen was CD4+ or CD8+ T cells sorted from blood, collected in a trial of the OX40 agonist ivuxolimab. The receptor chain draws on TRBV18 and TRBJ2-7; TRBD1 lines up with 10 middle nucleotides. The clonotype was recovered from an adult with an advanced solid tumor such as melanoma, head and neck, liver or kidney cancer. The DNA sequence reads TGTGCCAGCTCACCCAAATTCAGACAGGGGGCCGGGGAGCAGTACTTC. This yields the protein CASSPKFRQGAGEQYF.